This section outlines one TCR beta chain sequence together with its context. TCRdb processed the 5' RACE reads anew with MiXCR; each CDR3 protein has one entry. The sample has around 67,000 distinct CDR3 sequences, roughly a sixth seen once. The source of the sample is a study of HIV-infected patients and healthy controls. This receptor was obtained from a human donor in good health. Sequenced material: CD4+ T cells from blood.

The CDR3 DNA sequence: TGCAGCGTTGATCCCCACACTGAAGCTTTCTTT. Translated: CSVDPHTEAFF. The chain uses TRBV29-1 and TRBJ1-1; D is undetermined. The V and J ends lost 3 bases and 3 bases respectively, with 5 bases between them. CDR1 is SQVTM and CDR2 is ANQGSEA in the germline V gene. The CDR3 sequence is 11 residues long.